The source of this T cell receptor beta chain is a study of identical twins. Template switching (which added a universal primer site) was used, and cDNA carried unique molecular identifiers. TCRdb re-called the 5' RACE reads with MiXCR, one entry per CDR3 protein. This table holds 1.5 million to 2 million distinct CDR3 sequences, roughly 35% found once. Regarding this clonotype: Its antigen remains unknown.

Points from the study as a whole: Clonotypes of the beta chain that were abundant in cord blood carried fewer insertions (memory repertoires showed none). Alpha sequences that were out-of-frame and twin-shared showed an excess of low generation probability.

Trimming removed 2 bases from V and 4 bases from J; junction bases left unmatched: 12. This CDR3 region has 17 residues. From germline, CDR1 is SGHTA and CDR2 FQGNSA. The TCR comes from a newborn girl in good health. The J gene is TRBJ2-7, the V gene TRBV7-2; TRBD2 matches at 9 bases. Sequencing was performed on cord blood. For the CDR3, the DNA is TGTGCCAGCAGCTTATGGGTTTCAGCGGGGGGCCGGTACGAGCAGTACTTC. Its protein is CASSLWVSAGGRYEQYF.